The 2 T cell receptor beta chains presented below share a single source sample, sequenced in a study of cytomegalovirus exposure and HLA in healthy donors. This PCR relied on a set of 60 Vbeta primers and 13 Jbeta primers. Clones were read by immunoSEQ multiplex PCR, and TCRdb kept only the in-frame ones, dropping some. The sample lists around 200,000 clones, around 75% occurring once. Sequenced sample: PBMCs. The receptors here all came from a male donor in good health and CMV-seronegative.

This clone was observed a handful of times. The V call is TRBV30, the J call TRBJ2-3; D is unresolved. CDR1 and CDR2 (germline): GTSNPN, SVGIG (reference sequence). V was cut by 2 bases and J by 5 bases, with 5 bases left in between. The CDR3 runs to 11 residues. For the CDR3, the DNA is TGTGCCTGGAGTACGGGAGATACGCAGTATTTT. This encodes CAWSTGDTQYF.

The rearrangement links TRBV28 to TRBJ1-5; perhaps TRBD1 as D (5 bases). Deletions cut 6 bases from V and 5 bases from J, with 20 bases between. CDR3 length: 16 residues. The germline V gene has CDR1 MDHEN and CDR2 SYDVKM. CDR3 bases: TGTGCCAGCAGCATGGACGACCGGGGGTGGCATCAGCCCCAGCATTTT. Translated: CASSMDDRGWHQPQHF.